Reported below is one T cell receptor beta chain. The antigen it recognizes is unknown. This clone may be a read error of a much larger clone one base away. The library was produced with multiplex PCR. The instrument was an Illumina HiSeq 4000. TCR beta libraries were built with iRepertoire HTBI primers and Arm-PCR amplification of CDR3 regions. Before sequencing, the PCR products underwent gel purification. The authors' analysis ran thus. A total of roughly 58 TRBV and 14 TRBJ segments were identified across samples and were used for gene usage analysis of CDR3 amino acid clonotypes. COPE and FqMerger were used to merge the filtered high-quality paired reads into contigs. BLAST was used to align contigs to the IMGT TRBV, TRBD and TRBJ reference genes, and CDR3 was defined following IMGT. Any clonotype with a frequency above 0.1% was counted as a highly expanded clone. Repertoire diversity was measured by Shannon entropy, and V-J evenness by the Gini coefficient. A clonotype was considered public if more than one individual shared it. Starting from the raw public reads, TCRdb applied fastp trimming at Q25, assembled clones with MiXCR and retained in-frame beta chains. Every entry covers one CDR3 protein and lists the most common genes and DNA from its rows. The V and J calls, along with clone size, are taken from TCRdb and not from the paper's own processing. The sample table shows hundreds of thousands of distinct CDR3 sequences, and about 16% are seen once. 18% of the sample comes from the top ten.

What this sample's time point label stands for: newly diagnosed GD, antithyroid drugs for less than 3 months. RNA was extracted from PBMCs in TRIzol for both TCR sequencing and RNA sequencing. The diagnosis of Graves' disease followed American Thyroid Association guidelines. The patients came from an endocrinology department in Xi'an, China. From each patient, 8 to 10 milliliters of peripheral blood was collected into an EDTA anticoagulant tube. PBMCs were isolated by Ficoll Paque Plus density gradient separation without further T cell sorting. An Agilent 2100 Bioanalyzer and agarose gel were used to assess RNA quality, and a NanoDrop 2000 was used to measure RNA concentration. Clipping removes 8 bases from V and 6 bases from J, with 18 as the unmatched junction base count. CDR1 MNHEY and CDR2 SVGEGT were looked up in the germline V gene. Spanning cysteine to phenylalanine, the CDR3 consists of 16 amino acids. Only CDR3 DNA remains: 48 bases, in frame from the first base.

The source of the sample is a study of regulatory T cells in long-lasting Graves disease (dated by TCRdb to the early 2020s). For the study in its entirety: Newly diagnosed Graves' disease patients had taken antithyroid drugs for less than 3 months. This study used TCR sequencing and RNA sequencing of peripheral blood to compare persistent Graves' disease patients against newly diagnosed Graves' disease patients. A total of some 33 samples were covered by TCR sequencing, comprising some 13 persistent and around 20 newly diagnosed Graves' disease patients. The study took place in China and was registered as a clinical trial.

The investigation overall reported the following: The authors acknowledged the small sample size as a limitation that may reduce accuracy. The study examined only peripheral blood because the primary lesion, thyroid tissue, could not be accessed. More public clonotypes were shared among persistent patients (under 3,000) than among newly diagnosed patients (966). Sequencing and analysis were limited to the TCR beta chain. Compared with newly diagnosed patients, patients with persistent Graves' disease had lower TCR Shannon entropy and fewer highly expanded clones, which suggests clonal expansion. TRBV28, TRBJ1-2 and TRBJ2-5 were preferentially used in persistent disease, while TRBV20-1 and TRBJ2-1 were favored in newly diagnosed disease.

This sample was shared with a second study, whose subject was T cells in Graves' hyperthyroidism and ophthalmopathy. The second source states: A patient counted as having stable Graves' hyperthyroidism if no progression to ophthalmopathy occurred over 18 months of follow-up. Hyperthyroidism patients were newly diagnosed, had a disease duration of under 2 months, and were aged 18 to 65 years. The study excluded patients with uncontrolled infections, other autoimmune diseases, pregnancy or lactation. Diagnoses relied on clinical symptoms, serum thyroxine and TRAb, thyroid ultrasound and orbital computed tomography. The TCR CDR3 was subjected to a first round of RT-PCR using the HTBI primer set and the Qiagen OneStep RT-PCR kit. Most expanded thyroid clonotypes (frequency above 0.001) were also detected in blood, a finding suggesting that blood repertoires may reflect thyroid immune responses. In cross-validation, a model built on a 13 V-J signature told ophthalmopathy apart from stable hyperthyroidism with approximately 90% sensitivity and roughly 83% specificity, and in testing the same model reached 80%/75%. During validation, the model predicted progression to ophthalmopathy a median of approximately 7 months ahead of onset, with almost 71% sensitivity and around 72% specificity. To identify TCR V-J signatures that set the groups apart, the researchers used a discovery cohort of about a hundred patients, made up of under 50 with Graves' ophthalmopathy and 57 with stable Graves' hyperthyroidism. An independent validation cohort of 18 to 20 hyperthyroidism patients and over 15 patients who later progressed to ophthalmopathy tested prospective prediction of ophthalmopathy. For training and testing, the 100 patients in the discovery cohort were randomly divided in a 7:3 ratio. In about 6 Graves' hyperthyroidism patients, the study also compared T-cell repertoires from thyroid tissue with T-cell repertoires from blood. Once sampling was done, hyperthyroidism patients were given methimazole at a starting dose of 30 mg daily, whereas ophthalmopathy patients were given high-dose intravenous methylprednisolone. A second multiplex PCR round built the libraries, followed by size selection and purification. Sequencing of the libraries was done on an Illumina HiSeq2000 using paired-end 100 bp reads. SOAPnuke was used to process the raw data, with reads discarded if the reads contained adapters or uncalled bases, had a mean Phred below 15, or lacked an exact constant-primer or identifier match. COPE v1.2.5 was used to merge high-quality paired reads, and clonotypes were defined as unique nucleotide sequences. MiTCR v1.1 was used to align clonotypes to the IMGT TRBV, TRBD and TRBJ reference segments. Only V-J combinations with frequency above 0.0001, covering 99% to 99.2% of repertoires, were analysed. The TCS score was defined as the ratio of F50 (clonal expansion) to E x V (chaos), calculated using BLOSUM62-based TCRdist between CDR3 peptides within each V-J. Welch's t-statistics and random forest reduced roughly 500 V-J features to roughly 13, which were used in a naive Bayes classifier (R e1071). Sample size was not statistically predetermined, and blinding of investigators to group allocation was not performed. The paper describes TCR Vbeta CDR3 sequencing of around 140 peripheral blood samples, made up of roughly 40 ophthalmopathy patients, some 80 hyperthyroidism patients and 17 progressor patients.

The source was peripheral blood mononuclear cells (PBMCs), collected at new diagnosis, from a patient treated with antithyroid drugs. The clonotype comes from a woman aged 25 to 39 with Graves disease. Donor details come from another sample of the same person, matched by shared clones. The sequence links TRBV6-2 or TRBV6-3 to TRBJ2-7; the central 8 bases match TRBD1. The CDR3 region: CASRHWDWTGKCEQYF. The DNA sequence reads TGTGCCAGCCGCCATTGGGACTGGACAGGGAAATGCGAGCAGTACTTC.